Following are 16 T cell receptor beta chains from one sample sequenced in a study of control samples from healthy donors and cancer patients. Only in-frame clones appear in the TCRdb table, and some are missing; sequencing was by immunoSEQ multiplex PCR. The repertoire holds approximately 69,000 clones, with approximately 89% as singletons. Sequencing used PBMCs. The origin of the receptors is a man aged 55-75 years with colorectal cancer.

CDR3 DNA: TGTGCCAGCAGCTTAGATAGTGGCGGAGCAACCCAGTACTTC. This gives the protein CASSLDSGGATQYF. The rearrangement joins TRBV11-2 to TRBJ2-5; D not resolved. The germline V and J ends were trimmed by 0 bases and 8 bases, with 13 bases remaining between them. This CDR3 region has 14 residues. From germline, CDR1 is SGHAT and CDR2 FQNNGV.

The genes are TRBV9 and TRBJ2-5, with 9 bases fitting TRBD1. V shed 4 bases and J 5 bases; nucleotides not matched to a gene: 6. Germline V gene lookup returns CDR1 SGDLS and CDR2 YYNGEE. This CDR3 has 14 residues. CDR3 sequence: CASSPTGGRETQYF. In nucleotides, the CDR3 is TGTGCCAGCAGCCCCACAGGGGGCAGGGAGACCCAGTACTTC. Filled out from reference TRBV9 and TRBJ2-5, the complete variable domain reads DSGVTQTPKHLITATGQRVTLRCSPRSGDLSVYWYQQSLDQGLQFLIQYYNGEERAKGNILERFSAQQFPDLHSELNLSSLELGDSALYFCASSPTGGRETQYFGPGTRLLVL.

This clone was picked up a small number of times. The chain has TRBV6-5 and TRBJ2-2; tentatively, D is TRBD1 or TRBD2 (5 bases each). Germline CDR1 reads MNHEY; CDR2 reads SVGAGI. The CDR3 is 15 residues long. V lost 5 bases, J lost 5 bases, and 15 bases lay in between. In nucleotides, the CDR3 is TGTGCCAGCAGTCCGGGACGCTGGGGGACCGGGGAGCTGTTTTTT. This encodes CASSPGRWGTGELFF.

This chain links TRBV18 with TRBJ1-5, with D possibly TRBD1 on 6 matching bases. There are 17 residues in the CDR3. Germline CDR1 is KGHSH and CDR2 is LQKENI. Trimming cost V 3 bases and J 2 bases, with 17 bases left between them. The CDR3 DNA reads as TGTGCCAGCTCACCTGCTGGGGGCCCCCATGGCAATCAGCCCCAGCATTTT. Translating gives CASSPAGGPHGNQPQHF.

The gene calls are TRBV11-3 and TRBJ1-1, with 8 bases matching TRBD1. The CDR3 consists of 15 residues. Germline trimming cut 4 bases from V and 3 bases from J; bases unmatched to any gene: 7. Germline values: CDR1 SGHNT, CDR2 YENEEA. CDR3 protein: CASSSRIQGDTEAFF. The CDR3 DNA reads TGTGCCAGCAGCTCCAGGATACAGGGGGACACTGAAGCTTTCTTT.

The chain joins TRBV3-1 (or the pseudogene TRBV3-2) to TRBJ2-2; 8 bases are shared with TRBD2. The CDR3 loop spans 18 amino acids. With 1 base clipped from V and 8 bases from J, the junction kept 15 bases outside the gene matches. Germline CDR1 and CDR2: LGHDT and YNNKEL (reference sequence). Here the CDR3 reads CASSQVPFRGGSSGELFF. As DNA, the CDR3 is TGTGCCAGCAGCCAAGTCCCATTCCGGGGGGGCTCTTCTGGGGAGCTGTTTTTT.

This rearrangement joins TRBV19 to TRBJ1-5; 7 bases match TRBD1. There are 14 residues in the CDR3. Germline V gives CDR1 LNHDA, CDR2 SQIVND (reference sequence). V gave up 6 bases and J gave up 4 bases; unmatched junction bases: 6. This CDR3 is CASRETGLNQPQHF. In nucleotides, the CDR3 is TGTGCCAGTAGGGAGACAGGGCTTAATCAGCCCCAGCATTTT.

This clone is a singleton in its sample. V gene TRBV28 combines with J gene TRBJ2-1; D ambiguous. V lost 6 bases and J 6 bases, leaving 6 bases between the germline ends. The CDR3 is 11 residues long. Germline V gives CDR1 MDHEN, CDR2 SYDVKM. The CDR3 loop is CASSRSNEQFF. In DNA, the CDR3 is TGTGCCAGCAGCAGGAGCAATGAGCAGTTCTTC. The full variable domain, in which reference TRBV28 and TRBJ2-1 provide the parts outside the CDR3, is DVKVTQSSRYLVKRTGEKVFLECVQDMDHENMFWYRQDPGLGLRLIYFSYDVKMKEKGDIPEGYSVSREKKERFSLILESASTNQTSMYLCASSRSNEQFFGPGTRLTVL.

This chain links TRBV7-2 with TRBJ1-1; the D gene is possibly TRBD1 (5 bases). Trimming stripped 1 base from V and 4 bases from J, with 10 bases between. CDR3 length: 14 amino acids. Germline V lookup: CDR1 SGHTA, CDR2 FQGNSA. CDR3: CASSLEGVSTEAFF. The CDR3 DNA reads as TGTGCCAGCAGCTTAGAAGGGGTCAGCACTGAAGCTTTCTTT. Filled out from reference TRBV7-2 and TRBJ1-1, the complete variable domain reads GAGVSQSPSNKVTEKGKDVELRCDPISGHTALYWYRQSLGQGLEFLIYFQGNSAPDKSGLPSDRFSAERTGGSVSTLTIQRTQQEDSAVYLCASSLEGVSTEAFFGQGTRLTVV.

The chain recombines TRBV3-1 (or the pseudogene TRBV3-2) with TRBJ2-3, with 11 bases fitting TRBD2. Germline CDR1 is LGHDT and CDR2 is YNNKEL (reference sequence). This CDR3 has 13 amino acids. Trimming cost V 8 bases and J 3 bases; bases outside gene matches: 1. The chain's CDR3 is CASRTSGTDTQYF. For the CDR3, the DNA is TGTGCCAGCCGGACTAGCGGGACAGATACGCAGTATTTT.

V gene TRBV5-1 combines with J gene TRBJ1-2; D is uncertain. Germline V gene sequence: CDR1 SGHRS, CDR2 YFSETQ. Trimming cost V 0 bases and J 10 bases, with 10 bases left between them. CDR3 length: 12 amino acids. This chain's CDR3 is CASSLDMGIYTF. The CDR3 region has the DNA TGCGCCAGCAGCTTGGATATGGGGATCTACACCTTC. The full variable domain, its missing parts supplied by reference TRBV5-1 and TRBJ1-2, is KAGVTQTPRYLIKTRGQQVTLSCSPISGHRSVSWYQQTPGQGLQFLFEYFSETQRNKGNFPGRFSGRQFSNSRSEMNVSTLELGDSALYLCASSLDMGIYTFGSGTRLTVV.

The rearrangement links TRBV7-9 to TRBJ2-5, with D perhaps TRBD2 (5 bases). The CDR3 is 13 residues long. V was clipped by 5 bases and J by 7 bases, with 14 bases between them. Germline CDR1 reads SEHNR; CDR2 reads FQNEAQ (reference sequence). The chain's CDR3 is CASSLTAEATQYF. The CDR3 region has the DNA TGTGCCAGCAGCCTAACTGCGGAGGCGACCCAGTACTTC.

This clone was seen a single time. This chain connects TRBV18 to TRBJ2-1, with a possible D match to TRBD2 (5 bases). The germline CDR1 and CDR2 sequences are KGHSH and LQKENI. Trimming removed 3 bases at V and 0 bases at J, with 12 bases between. The CDR3 contains 16 residues. CDR3 in DNA: TGTGCCAGCTCACCTTTCGAGGGAAGCTCCTACAATGAGCAGTTCTTC. Its translation: CASSPFEGSSYNEQFF.

This clone has just one count. This chain uses TRBV10-3 with TRBJ1-1; possibly TRBD1 for D (5 bases). This CDR3 spans 13 amino acids. Trimming cost V 4 bases and J 4 bases, with 10 bases left between them. Germline loops: CDR1 ENHRY, CDR2 SYGVKD. CDR3 residues: CAISVGTVTEAFF. The DNA for the CDR3 is TGTGCCATCAGTGTGGGGACGGTCACTGAAGCTTTCTTT.

V and J are TRBV5-4 and TRBJ2-7; a possible D gene is TRBD1 (5 bases). The CDR3 has 14 amino acids. Germline lookup yields CDR1 SGHNT and CDR2 YYREEE (reference sequence). The germline V and J ends were trimmed by 1 base and 1 base, with 9 bases remaining between them. CDR3 protein: CASSLLGLSYEQYF. The CDR3 DNA sequence: TGTGCCAGCAGCTTGTTGGGGCTATCCTACGAGCAGTACTTC.

The genes are TRBV6-5 and TRBJ2-5; no definite D call. Germline CDR1 reads MNHEY; CDR2 reads SVGAGI. This CDR3 is 13 amino acids long. V was pared by 2 bases and J by 3 bases, with 7 bases between. CDR3 sequence reads: CASSYGGKETQYF. The DNA of the CDR3 is TGTGCCAGCAGTTACGGCGGCAAAGAGACCCAGTACTTC.